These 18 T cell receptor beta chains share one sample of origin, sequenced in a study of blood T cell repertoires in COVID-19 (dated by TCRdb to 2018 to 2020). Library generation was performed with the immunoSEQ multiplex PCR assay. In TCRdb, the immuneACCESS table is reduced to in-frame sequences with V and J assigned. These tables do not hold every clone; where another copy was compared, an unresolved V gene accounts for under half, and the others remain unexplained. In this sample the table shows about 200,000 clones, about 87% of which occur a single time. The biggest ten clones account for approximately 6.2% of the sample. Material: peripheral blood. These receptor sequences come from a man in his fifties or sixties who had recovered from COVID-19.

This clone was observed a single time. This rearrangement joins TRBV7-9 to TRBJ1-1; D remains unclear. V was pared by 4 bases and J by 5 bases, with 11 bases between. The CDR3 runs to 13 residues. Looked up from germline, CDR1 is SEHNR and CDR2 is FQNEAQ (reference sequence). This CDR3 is CASSSPGGTEAFF. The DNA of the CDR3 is TGTGCCAGCAGCTCCCCGGGAGGGACTGAAGCTTTCTTT. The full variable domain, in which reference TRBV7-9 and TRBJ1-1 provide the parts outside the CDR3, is DTGVSQNPRHKITKRGQNVTFRCDPISEHNRLYWYRQTLGQGPEFLTYFQNEAQLEKSRLLSDRFSAERPKGSFSTLEIQRTEQGDSAMYLCASSSPGGTEAFFGQGTRLTVV.

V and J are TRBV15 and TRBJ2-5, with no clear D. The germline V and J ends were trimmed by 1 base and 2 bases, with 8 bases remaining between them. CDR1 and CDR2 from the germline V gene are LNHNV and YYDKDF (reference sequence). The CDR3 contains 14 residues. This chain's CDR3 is CATSRGEAQETQYF. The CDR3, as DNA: TGTGCCACCAGCAGAGGTGAGGCTCAAGAGACCCAGTACTTC.

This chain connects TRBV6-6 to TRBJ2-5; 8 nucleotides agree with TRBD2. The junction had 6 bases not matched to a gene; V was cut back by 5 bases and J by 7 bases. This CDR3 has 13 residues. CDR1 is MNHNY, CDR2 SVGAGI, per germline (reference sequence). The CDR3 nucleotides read TGTGCCAGCAGTCTAGCGGGTGAGGGGACCCAGTACTTC. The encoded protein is CASSLAGEGTQYF.

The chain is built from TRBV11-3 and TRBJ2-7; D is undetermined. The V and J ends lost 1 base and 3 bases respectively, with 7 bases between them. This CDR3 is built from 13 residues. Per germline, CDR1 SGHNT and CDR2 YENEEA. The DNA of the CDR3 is TGTGCCAGCAGCTTAGGGGCAGACTACGAGCAGTACTTC. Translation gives CASSLGADYEQYF.

CDR3 loop: CASSEAGQGTPYEQYF. The CDR3 region has the DNA TGTGCCAGCAGTGAAGCGGGACAGGGGACGCCCTACGAGCAGTACTTC. The genes are TRBV6-1 and TRBJ2-7; 10 nucleotides align to TRBD1. The CDR3 covers 16 residues. Germline CDR1 reads MNHNS; CDR2 reads SASEGT. With 0 bases clipped from V and 2 bases from J, the junction kept 4 bases outside the gene matches.

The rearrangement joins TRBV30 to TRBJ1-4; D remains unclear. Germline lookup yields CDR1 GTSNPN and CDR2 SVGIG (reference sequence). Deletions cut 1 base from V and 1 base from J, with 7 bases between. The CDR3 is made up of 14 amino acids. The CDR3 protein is CAWSGSETNEKLFF. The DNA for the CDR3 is TGTGCCTGGAGTGGGTCAGAAACTAATGAAAAACTGTTTTTT.

CDR3 coding DNA: TGTGCCACCAGTGATGGGACTAGCGGGAGGTTAAGCACAGATACGCAGTATTTT. Translated: CATSDGTSGRLSTDTQYF. The chain uses TRBV24-1 and TRBJ2-3; 15 bases match TRBD2. The CDR3 extends over 18 amino acids. The germline V gene encodes CDR1 KGHDR and CDR2 SFDVKD. Unmatched junction bases numbered 3, after V lost 3 bases and J lost 0 bases.

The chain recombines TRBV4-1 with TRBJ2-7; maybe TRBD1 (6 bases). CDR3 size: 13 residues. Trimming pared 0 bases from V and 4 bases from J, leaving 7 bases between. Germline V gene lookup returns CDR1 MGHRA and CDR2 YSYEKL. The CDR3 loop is CASSQEGAYEQYF. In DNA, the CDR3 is TGCGCCAGCAGCCAAGAGGGGGCATACGAGCAGTACTTC.

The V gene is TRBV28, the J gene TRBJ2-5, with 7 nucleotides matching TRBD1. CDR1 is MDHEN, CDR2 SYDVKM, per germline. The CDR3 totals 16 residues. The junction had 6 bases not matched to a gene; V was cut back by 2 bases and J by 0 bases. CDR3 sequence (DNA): TGTGCCAGCAGTTTAGGGGGACAGACCTACCAAGAGACCCAGTACTTC. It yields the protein CASSLGGQTYQETQYF.

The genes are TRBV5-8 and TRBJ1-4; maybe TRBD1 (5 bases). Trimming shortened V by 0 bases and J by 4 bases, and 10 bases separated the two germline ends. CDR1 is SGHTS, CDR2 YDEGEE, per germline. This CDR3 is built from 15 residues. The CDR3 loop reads CASSLGQGNNEKLFF. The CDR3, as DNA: TGTGCCAGCAGCTTGGGGCAGGGAAATAATGAAAAACTGTTTTTT. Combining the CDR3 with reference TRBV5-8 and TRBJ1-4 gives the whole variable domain EAGVTQSPTHLIKTRGQQATLRCSPISGHTSVYWYQQALGLGLQFLLWYDEGEERNRGNFPPRFSGRQFPNYSSELNVNALELEDSALYLCASSLGQGNNEKLFFGSGTQLSVL.

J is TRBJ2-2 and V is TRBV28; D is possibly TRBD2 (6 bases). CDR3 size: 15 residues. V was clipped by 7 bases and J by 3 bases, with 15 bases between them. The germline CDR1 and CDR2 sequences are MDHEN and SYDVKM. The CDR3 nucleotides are TGTGCCAGCAAAGGGGCCCCGGGGGACACCGGGGAGCTGTTTTTT. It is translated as CASKGAPGDTGELFF.

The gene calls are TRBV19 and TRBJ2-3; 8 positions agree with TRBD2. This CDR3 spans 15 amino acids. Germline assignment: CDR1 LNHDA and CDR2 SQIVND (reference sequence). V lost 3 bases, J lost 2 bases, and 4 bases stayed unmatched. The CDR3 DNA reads TGTGCCAGTAGTATGGGACTAGTCGACACAGATACGCAGTATTTT. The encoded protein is CASSMGLVDTDTQYF.

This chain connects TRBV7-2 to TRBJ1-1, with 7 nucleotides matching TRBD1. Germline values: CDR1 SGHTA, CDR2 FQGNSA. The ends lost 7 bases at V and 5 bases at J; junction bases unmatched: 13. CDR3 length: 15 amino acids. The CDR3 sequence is CASKLLHRGQTEAFF. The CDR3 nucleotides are TGTGCCAGCAAACTTTTACACAGGGGCCAGACTGAAGCTTTCTTT. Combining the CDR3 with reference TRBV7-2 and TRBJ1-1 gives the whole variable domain GAGVSQSPSNKVTEKGKDVELRCDPISGHTALYWYRQSLGQGLEFLIYFQGNSAPDKSGLPSDRFSAERTGGSVSTLTIQRTQQEDSAVYLCASKLLHRGQTEAFFGQGTRLTVV.

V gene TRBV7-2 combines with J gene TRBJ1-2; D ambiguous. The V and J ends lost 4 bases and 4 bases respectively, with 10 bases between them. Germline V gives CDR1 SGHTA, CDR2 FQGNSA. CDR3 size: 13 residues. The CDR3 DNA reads TGTGCCAGCAGCTCCGAGGGTACCTATGGCTACACCTTC. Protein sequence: CASSSEGTYGYTF. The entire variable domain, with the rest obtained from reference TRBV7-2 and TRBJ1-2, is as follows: GAGVSQSPSNKVTEKGKDVELRCDPISGHTALYWYRQSLGQGLEFLIYFQGNSAPDKSGLPSDRFSAERTGGSVSTLTIQRTQQEDSAVYLCASSSEGTYGYTFGSGTRLTVV.

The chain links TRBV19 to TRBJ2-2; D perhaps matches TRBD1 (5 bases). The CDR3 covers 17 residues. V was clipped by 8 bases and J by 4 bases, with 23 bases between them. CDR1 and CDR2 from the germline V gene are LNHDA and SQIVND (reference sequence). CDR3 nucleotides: TGTGCCAGTTCTCCCCTCCCTGGCAGGGTTGGCACCGGGGAGCTGTTTTTT. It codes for CASSPLPGRVGTGELFF.

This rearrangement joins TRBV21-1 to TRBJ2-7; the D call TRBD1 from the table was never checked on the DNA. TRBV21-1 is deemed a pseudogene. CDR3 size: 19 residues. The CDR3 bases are TGTGCCAGCAGCAAAGGAAGCAAAGGGACAGGGCTCAGCGCCTACGAGCAGTACTTC. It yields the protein CASSKGSKGTGLSAYEQYF.

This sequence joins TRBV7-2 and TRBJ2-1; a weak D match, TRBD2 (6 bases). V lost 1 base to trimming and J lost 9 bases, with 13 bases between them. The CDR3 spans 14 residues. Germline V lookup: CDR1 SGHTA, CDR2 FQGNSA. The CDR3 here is CASSLGFVGGEQFF. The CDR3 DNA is TGTGCCAGCAGCTTAGGCTTCGTCGGGGGTGAGCAGTTCTTC.

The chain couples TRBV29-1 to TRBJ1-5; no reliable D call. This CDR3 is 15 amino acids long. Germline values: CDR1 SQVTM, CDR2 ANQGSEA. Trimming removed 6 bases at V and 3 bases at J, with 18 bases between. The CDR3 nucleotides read TGCAGCGTCGGGGATAGCCTTTCGCCCAATCAGCCCCAGCATTTT. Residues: CSVGDSLSPNQPQHF.